This T cell receptor (beta chain) was documented in a study of CD8 T cells in Susac syndrome. In its sample, this clonotype was seen once. RNA amounts of roughly 0.45 to 1 ug underwent reverse transcription with random hexamers. The TCR beta CDR3 was amplified by immunoSEQ multiplex PCR across 54 Vbeta, 13 Jbeta. TCRdb re-analysed the immunoSEQ multiplex PCR reads in MiXCR, keeping a single row per CDR3 protein. The sample records roughly 180,000 distinct CDR3 sequences, 85% to 95% being singletons. Blood CD8+ and CD4+ T cells underwent high-throughput TCR beta sequencing. This CDR3 has 11 amino acids. CDR1 is SQVTM, CDR2 ANQGSEA, per germline. Trimming cost V 6 bases and J 10 bases, with 12 bases left between them.

This sequence was found in a human donor in good health. V usage is TRBV29-1 and J usage is TRBJ1-4; possible D gene TRBD1, 5 bases. Sequencing was performed on CD4+ T cells from PBMCs. CDR3 protein: CSVETGGKLFF. CDR3 nucleotide sequence: TGCAGCGTCGAAACAGGTGGAAAACTGTTTTTT.